This record covers a single T cell receptor (beta chain). As yet, its antigen is unknown. The repertoire was sequenced with immunoSEQ multiplex PCR; TCRdb's copy has only in-frame clones and lacks some. The sample holds about 300,000 clones; approximately 79% are singletons and the top ten take approximately 10%. CDR1 and CDR2 (germline): SQVTM, ANQGSEA. The CDR3 extends over 13 amino acids. Trimming took off 7 bases at V and 0 bases at J, with 11 bases between the two ends. The data originate from a study of shared clonotypes between healthy human individuals. Turning to the study itself: Used for every donor were three CD4 naive, three CD4 memory, two CD8 naive and one CD8 memory plate.

Whole-study findings and limits: Sampling was confined to blood; repertoires within tissues likely differ.

The rearrangement joins TRBV29-1 to TRBJ2-3, with a tentative D call TRBD1 (6 bases). The specimen sequenced was memory CD4+ T cells sorted from blood. Noted subset: CD45RA-negative fraction. The source is a man aged 30-40 years in good health. CDR3 residues: CSANRASTDTQYF. CDR3 sequence (DNA): TGCAGCGCGAACAGGGCTAGCACAGATACGCAGTATTTT.